This TCR beta chain was recovered during a study of blood T cell repertoires in COVID-19. Study-level background: Collection of acute and convalescent COVID-19 samples took place in the United States, Italy and Spain. Sources were T cells, B-cell-depleted T cells, or PBMCs; the material itself was cDNA or gDNA.

Per the germline V gene, CDR1 is LGHNT and CDR2 is FRNRAP. The CDR3 is 14 residues long. V was trimmed by 4 bases and J by 6 bases, leaving 13 bases between them. Enrolment of Seattle patients took place during active infection, and they were followed longitudinally. In the source study's methods: It was from reference gene primer amplification that nucleated cell counts were estimated. Produced via immunoSEQ multiplex PCR; TCRdb's table is partial and in-frame only. V and J calls and clone size are given by that table; D and trimming were obtained from the DNA. The sample holds 330,000 or so clones, approximately 89% seen once.

Sample: peripheral blood. The TCR comes from a woman aged 55-70 years with COVID-19, enrolled during active disease. This rearrangement joins TRBV12-5 to TRBJ1-5; D uncertain. CDR3 sequence (DNA): TGTGCTAGTGGTTCCCCCGGCGAGGGTCAGCCCCAGCATTTT. Residues: CASGSPGEGQPQHF. Full variable domain (outside the CDR3, taken from reference TRBV12-5 and TRBJ1-5): DARVTQTPRHKVTEMGQEVTMRCQPILGHNTVFWYRQTMMQGLELLAYFRNRAPLDDSGMPKDRFSAEMPDATLATLKIQPSEPRDSAVYFCASGSPGEGQPQHFGDGTRLSIL.